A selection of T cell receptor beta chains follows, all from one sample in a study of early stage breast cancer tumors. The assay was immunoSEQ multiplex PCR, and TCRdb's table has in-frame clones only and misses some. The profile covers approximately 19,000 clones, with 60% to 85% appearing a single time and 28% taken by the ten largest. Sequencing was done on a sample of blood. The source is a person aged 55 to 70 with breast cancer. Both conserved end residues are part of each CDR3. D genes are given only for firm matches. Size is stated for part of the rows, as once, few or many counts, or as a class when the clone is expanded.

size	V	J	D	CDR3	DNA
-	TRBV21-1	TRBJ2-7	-	CASSKAPDIYEQYF	TGTGCCAGCAGCAAAGCCCCAGATATCTACGAGCAGTACTTC
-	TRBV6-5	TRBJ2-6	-	CASSYWAENGANVLTF	TGTGCCAGCAGTTACTGGGCAGAAAATGGGGCCAACGTCCTGACTTTC
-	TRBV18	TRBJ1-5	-	CASSPSTEKNQPQHF	TGTGCCAGCTCACCGAGCACGGAGAAAAATCAGCCCCAGCATTTT
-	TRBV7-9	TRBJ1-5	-	CASSLDRNQPQHF	TGTGCCAGCAGCTTAGACCGGAATCAGCCCCAGCATTTT
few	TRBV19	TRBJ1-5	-	CASSTGLAQPQHF	TGTGCCAGTAGTACAGGGTTGGCTCAGCCCCAGCATTTT
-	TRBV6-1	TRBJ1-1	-	CASSGSPGDTEAFF	TGTGCCAGCAGTGGCTCTCCAGGGGACACTGAAGCTTTCTTT
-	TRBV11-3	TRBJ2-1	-	CASSQGWRVYEQFF	TGTGCCAGCAGCCAAGGGTGGCGAGTATATGAGCAGTTCTTC
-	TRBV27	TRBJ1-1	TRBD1	CASSPTGANTEAFF	TGTGCCAGCAGTCCTACAGGGGCGAACACTGAAGCTTTCTTT
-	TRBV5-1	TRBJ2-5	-	CASSYERTPATQYF	TGCGCCAGCAGCTACGAACGGACGCCGGCGACCCAGTACTTC
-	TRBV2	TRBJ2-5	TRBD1	CASSEEGQGKTQYF	TGTGCCAGCAGTGAGGAGGGACAGGGGAAGACCCAGTACTTC
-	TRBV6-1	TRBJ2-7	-	CASSESLGTEQYF	TGTGCCAGCAGTGAATCTTTGGGGACCGAGCAGTACTTC
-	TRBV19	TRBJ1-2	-	CASSNQGSFVYGYTF	TGTGCCAGTAGTAATCAGGGCAGTTTCGTCTATGGCTACACCTTC
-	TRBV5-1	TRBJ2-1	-	CASSLTGQSLFSYNEQFF	TGCGCCAGCAGCCTTACCGGACAGTCCCTCTTCTCCTACAATGAGCAGTTCTTC
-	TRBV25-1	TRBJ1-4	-	CASSESGEEKLFF	TGTGCCAGCAGTGAATCTGGGGAAGAAAAACTGTTTTTT
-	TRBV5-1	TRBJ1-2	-	CASSLGAGTHYGYTF	TGCGCCAGCAGCTTGGGGGCCGGGACACACTATGGCTACACCTTC
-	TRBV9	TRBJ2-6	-	CASSANRGGGSGANVLTF	TGTGCCAGCAGCGCAAACAGGGGCGGGGGCTCTGGGGCCAACGTCCTGACTTTC
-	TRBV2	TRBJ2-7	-	CASSVGETYEQYF	TGTGCCAGCAGTGTGGGGGAAACCTACGAGCAGTACTTC
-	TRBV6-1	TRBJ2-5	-	CASRLEETQYF	TGTGCCAGCAGGCTAGAAGAGACCCAGTACTTC
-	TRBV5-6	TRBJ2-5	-	CASSPGSVAKTQYF	TGTGCCAGCAGCCCCGGAAGTGTCGCGAAGACCCAGTACTTC
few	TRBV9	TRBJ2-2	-	CASSPAGTADELFF	TGTGCCAGCAGCCCCGCGGGGACAGCGGATGAGCTGTTTTTT
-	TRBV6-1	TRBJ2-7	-	CASRRRDGLYEQYF	TGTGCCAGCAGAAGAAGGGACGGACTTTACGAGCAGTACTTC
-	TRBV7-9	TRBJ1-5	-	CASSPPGVEGNQPQHF	TGTGCCAGCAGCCCCCCGGGGGTCGAGGGGAATCAGCCCCAGCATTTT
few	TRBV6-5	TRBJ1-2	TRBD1	CASSLDGQGLLGYTF	TGTGCCAGCAGCTTAGACGGACAGGGCCTTCTTGGCTACACCTTC
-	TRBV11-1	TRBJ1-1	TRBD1	CASRKRQGGMNTEAFF	TGTGCCAGCAGAAAAAGACAGGGTGGGATGAACACTGAAGCTTTCTTT
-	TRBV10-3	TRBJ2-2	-	CAISGRGNTGELFF	TGTGCCATCAGTGGCAGGGGGAACACCGGGGAGCTGTTTTTT
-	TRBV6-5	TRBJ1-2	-	CATSWSGPVMDGYTF	TGTGCCACCTCCTGGAGCGGCCCGGTGATGGATGGCTACACCTTC
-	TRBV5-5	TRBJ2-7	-	CASSTASYEQYF	TGTGCCAGCAGCACCGCCTCTTACGAGCAGTACTTC
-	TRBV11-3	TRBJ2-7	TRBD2	CASSSTGGSPYEQYF	TGTGCCAGCAGCTCCACTGGCGGGAGTCCCTACGAGCAGTACTTC
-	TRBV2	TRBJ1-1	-	CASRKGNTEAFF	TGTGCCAGCAGGAAGGGTAACACTGAAGCTTTCTTT